The 19 T cell receptor beta chains below all came from one sample that was sequenced in a study of regulatory T cells in long-lasting Graves disease. Time point in this sample: newly diagnosed GD, antithyroid drugs for less than 3 months. Construction of the TCR library relied on RNA isolated from PBMCs. The TCR beta library used iRepertoire HTBI primers with Arm-PCR amplification of CDR3. TCRdb passed the multiplex PCR reads through MiXCR, listing each CDR3 protein once. The sample yields some 340,000 distinct CDR3 sequences, approximately 12% seen once. These data also featured in a second study, about T cells in Graves' hyperthyroidism and ophthalmopathy.

This sample comprised peripheral blood mononuclear cells (PBMCs), obtained at new diagnosis, from a patient treated with antithyroid drugs. The source is a woman between 18 and 29 years old with Graves disease.

The DNA of the CDR3 is TGCAGCGTGGAGGGACAGCTGAACACTGAAGCTTTCTTT. It specifies CSVEGQLNTEAFF. The V call is TRBV29-1, the J call TRBJ1-1; 7 bases are shared with TRBD1. CDR1 is SQVTM, CDR2 ANQGSEA, per germline. The CDR3 is made up of 13 amino acids. V was pared by 6 bases and J by 0 bases, with 4 bases of the junction left unmatched.

The table lists this clonotype with many counts. The V and J genes are TRBV5-1 and TRBJ2-5; D may be TRBD2 (7 bases). V lost 0 bases and J lost 4, with 19 bases in between. The length of the CDR3 is 17 residues. CDR1 is SGHRS, CDR2 YFSETQ, per germline. The CDR3 nucleotides read TGCGCCAGCAGCTTGGCGGCGGGGGCGCCTTGGGGAGAGACCCAGTACTTC. Translated: CASSLAAGAPWGETQYF.

This clonotype has a count of ten or more. The chain uses TRBV7-2 and TRBJ2-2, with a tentative D call TRBD1 (5 bases). CDR3 size: 15 residues. V lost 1 base and J 1 base, leaving 7 bases between the germline ends. The germline V gene has CDR1 SGHTA and CDR2 FQGNSA. CDR3 amino acids: CASSLEGQNTGELFF. CDR3 sequence (DNA): TGTGCCAGCAGCTTAGAAGGACAGAACACCGGGGAGCTGTTTTTT. Based on the CDR3 plus reference TRBV7-2 and TRBJ2-2, the full variable domain is GAGVSQSPSNKVTEKGKDVELRCDPISGHTALYWYRQSLGQGLEFLIYFQGNSAPDKSGLPSDRFSAERTGGSVSTLTIQRTQQEDSAVYLCASSLEGQNTGELFFGEGSRLTVL.

The table lists this clonotype with many counts. V usage is TRBV7-3 and J usage is TRBJ1-1; D gene ambiguous. Germline-derived CDR1 and CDR2 are SGHTA and FQGTGA. V lost 1 base to trimming and J lost 0 bases, with 18 bases between them. The CDR3 loop spans 18 amino acids. CDR3 DNA: TGTGCCAGCAGCTTAATACCGGGGTCAGCAAATATGAACACTGAAGCTTTCTTT. Its protein is CASSLIPGSANMNTEAFF. The whole variable domain, remainder taken from reference TRBV7-3 and TRBJ1-1, is GAGVSQTPSNKVTEKGKYVELRCDPISGHTALYWYRQSLGQGPEFLIYFQGTGAADDSGLPNDRFFAVRPEGSVSTLKIQRTERGDSAVYLCASSLIPGSANMNTEAFFGQGTRLTVV.

The J gene is TRBJ1-4, the V gene TRBV6-2 or TRBV6-3; D gene ambiguous. From germline, CDR1 is MNHEY and CDR2 SVGEGT. V lost 4 bases to trimming and J lost 2 bases, with 8 bases between them. The CDR3 has 14 residues. CDR3 protein: CASSSLGTNEKLFF. The DNA of the CDR3 is TGTGCCAGCAGTTCCCTGGGCACTAATGAAAAACTGTTTTTT.

This clonotype was seen repeatedly, ten times or more. This chain links TRBV2 with TRBJ2-3; 15 bases are shared with TRBD2. Germline V gene lookup returns CDR1 SNHLY and CDR2 FYNNEI. The CDR3 extends over 18 amino acids. V gave up 5 bases and J gave up 6 bases; unmatched junction bases: 12. CDR3 in amino acids: CASSYGTSGGPSQDTQYF. The DNA for the CDR3 is TGTGCCAGCAGTTACGGGACTAGCGGGGGGCCATCTCAGGATACGCAGTATTTT.

This clonotype was picked up many times. The chain couples TRBV6-1 to TRBJ2-7, with TRBD2 matching over 7 bases. CDR1 and CDR2 (germline): MNHNS, SASEGT. The CDR3 covers 16 residues. V dropped 5 bases and J dropped 2; count of bases not matched to a gene: 12. The CDR3 reads CASSKPLADSPYEQYF. CDR3 coding DNA: TGTGCCAGCAGTAAACCTCTAGCGGATTCACCCTACGAGCAGTACTTC.

This clonotype was recorded at least ten times. The CDR3 nucleotides read TGTGCCAGCAGCTTAGATGGGACAGCCAACAATGAGCAGTTCTTC. Residues: CASSLDGTANNEQFF. The chain combines TRBV7-2 with TRBJ2-1; 7 bases are shared with TRBD1. Germline values: CDR1 SGHTA, CDR2 FQGNSA. V shed 1 base and J 5 bases; nucleotides not matched to a gene: 5. The CDR3 runs to 15 residues.

This clonotype was counted ten times or more. The chain has TRBV6-2 or TRBV6-3 and TRBJ2-3, with 11 bases identical to TRBD2. Germline assignment: CDR1 MNHEY and CDR2 SVGEGT. The CDR3 loop spans 17 amino acids. V lost 6 bases to trimming and J lost 0 bases; unmatched junction nucleotides: 8. In nucleotides, the CDR3 is TGTGCCAGCAGCTCCCTGCTAGCGGGAGGTAGCACAGATACGCAGTATTTT. Its protein is CASSSLLAGGSTDTQYF.

About this clonotype: This may come from a read error, since a much larger clone is one base off. V gene TRBV27 combines with J gene TRBJ1-2; 9 positions agree with TRBD1. Trimming removed 6 bases from V and 0 bases from J; junction bases left unmatched: 8. The germline V gene has CDR1 MNHEY and CDR2 SMNVEV (reference sequence). CDR3 length: 16 amino acids. CDR3 in DNA: TGTGCCAGCAGGAGTCAGGGACAGGGCTCTAACTATGGCTACACCTTC. This sequence encodes CASRSQGQGSNYGYTF.

The sample holds one count of this clonotype. One base away lies a much larger clone, so this may be a sequencing read error. The chain carries TRBV13 and TRBJ1-1, with D perhaps matching TRBD1 (6 bases). Germline-derived CDR1 and CDR2 are PRHDT and FYEKMQ (reference sequence). V was trimmed by 2 bases and J by 6 bases, leaving 10 bases between them. CDR3 length equals 13 residues. The CDR3 region has the DNA TGTGCCAGCAGCTTAACAGGGTCATCTGAAGCTTTCTTT. Translating it yields CASSLTGSSEAFF. Together with reference TRBV13 and TRBJ1-1, the CDR3 gives the full variable domain: AAGVIQSPRHLIKEKRETATLKCYPIPRHDTVYWYQQGPGQDPQFLISFYEKMQSDKGSIPDRFSAQQFSDYHSELNMSSLELGDSALYFCASSLTGSSEAFFGQGTRLTVV.

This clonotype was seen only a few times. This rearrangement joins TRBV10-3 to TRBJ2-3; 12 bases agree with TRBD1. The germline gives CDR1 ENHRY, CDR2 SYGVKD. The CDR3 extends over 13 amino acids. Germline trimming cut 10 bases from V and 3 bases from J; bases unmatched to any gene: 2. This chain's CDR3 is CATGQGATDTQYF. The CDR3 nucleotides read TGTGCCACGGGACAGGGGGCAACAGATACGCAGTATTTT.

This clonotype occurred many times. The chain uses TRBV3-1 and TRBJ1-6; 8 bases line up with TRBD1. Trimming removed 1 base from V and 13 bases from J; junction bases left unmatched: 6. The CDR3 sequence is 14 residues long. Per germline, CDR1 LGHDT and CDR2 YNNKEL (reference sequence). The CDR3 coding sequence is TGTGCCAGCAGCCAAGGGACAGGGAGGCCCCCCCTCCACTTT. Amino acids: CASSQGTGRPPLHF.

This clonotype came up many times. The chain recombines TRBV12-3 or TRBV12-4 with TRBJ1-1; D is perhaps TRBD1 (5 bases). The V end lost 1 base, the J end lost 5 bases, and 17 bases lay between the germline ends. The CDR3 is 16 amino acids. CDR3 amino acids: CASSLDGAVRLTEAFF. The CDR3 region has the DNA TGTGCCAGCAGTTTAGATGGGGCAGTTCGCCTTACTGAAGCTTTCTTT.

This clonotype was found a few times. The rearrangement joins TRBV20-1 to TRBJ2-2; tentatively, D is TRBD2 (6 bases). This CDR3 has 16 residues. V was clipped by 1 base and J by 4 bases, with 16 bases between them. Germline V gene lookup returns CDR1 DFQATT and CDR2 SNEGSKA (reference sequence). CDR3 bases: TGCAGTGCTAGAGTTCCCCCGGGAGTTAGCACCGGGGAGCTGTTTTTT. Its translation is CSARVPPGVSTGELFF.

This rearrangement joins TRBV24-1 to TRBJ2-1; perhaps TRBD1 as D (6 bases). V gave up 10 bases and J gave up 6 bases, with 12 bases separating them. The CDR3 is 12 amino acids. Germline V lookup: CDR1 KGHDR, CDR2 SFDVKD. The CDR3 protein is CATRGQINEQFF. CDR3 bases: TGTGCCACTCGTGGACAGATCAATGAGCAGTTCTTC.

The rearrangement uses TRBV6-1 and TRBJ1-2; D is ambiguous. CDR3 length equals 14 residues. Germline V gives CDR1 MNHNS, CDR2 SASEGT. The germline V and J ends were trimmed by 6 bases and 7 bases, with 18 bases remaining between them. The CDR3 region has the DNA TGTGCCAGCAGATTACCTCCCCGGATGGGTGGCTACACCTTC. Translating it yields CASRLPPRMGGYTF.

In its sample, this clonotype was seen many times. The chain has TRBV20-1 and TRBJ2-7; TRBD1 matches 10 bases. The CDR3 length is 19 residues. V shed 3 bases and J 3 bases; nucleotides not matched to a gene: 20. CDR1 is DFQATT and CDR2 is SNEGSKA in the germline V gene (reference sequence). The CDR3 nucleotides read TGCAGTGCTAGGTCAGCTCCGGGGACAGGGGCCCTAGGGGACTACGAGCAGTACTTC. This encodes CSARSAPGTGALGDYEQYF.

The chain links TRBV7-2 to TRBJ2-1; 9 bases line up with TRBD2. This CDR3 is 15 amino acids long. V lost 8 bases, J lost 5 bases, and 10 bases stayed unmatched. CDR1 SGHTA and CDR2 FQGNSA come from the germline V gene. The CDR3 nucleotides are TGTGCCAGCGCGGGGGGGCGGGGGAAAAACAATGAGCAGTTCTTC. Translating it yields CASAGGRGKNNEQFF.